Below, 27 T cell receptor beta chains from the same sample are listed, as sequenced in a study of CXCR3-negative and CXCR3-positive naive CD8 T cells. The libraries of TRB cDNA were constructed through 5' RACE using UMI labels. TCRdb re-called the 5' RACE reads; one entry per CDR3 protein, DNA not given. This sample's clone table lists about 62,000 distinct CDR3 sequences. The sample taken for sequencing was naive CXCR3- CD8+ T cells from blood. As for subset: CD45RO-CCR7+CD27+CD95- naive CD8+ T cells lacking CXCR3 (TNR3-). These receptors were taken from a human donor in good health. Some clones in this sample may be carry-over from other donors' samples.

The rearrangement joins TRBV29-1 to TRBJ2-1. The CDR3 spans 15 residues. Germline lookup yields CDR1 SQVTM and CDR2 ANQGSEA. CDR3 in amino acids: CSVVLETVPYNEQFF.

The rearrangement joins TRBV12-5 to TRBJ2-7; without DNA, the TCRdb call of TRBD1 cannot be checked. The CDR3 totals 15 residues. Germline CDR1 is LGHNT and CDR2 is FRNRAP. The CDR3: CASGRSETGSPEQYF.

This chain connects TRBV27 to TRBJ1-1. The CDR3 length is 15 residues. Germline values: CDR1 MNHEY, CDR2 SMNVEV (reference sequence). This CDR3 reads CASSPFMDLGTEAFF.

This chain joins TRBV7-9 and TRBJ2-7; there is no DNA to check the TCRdb D call of TRBD1. Germline CDR1 reads SEHNR; CDR2 reads FQNEAQ (reference sequence). The CDR3 runs to 15 residues. CDR3 in amino acids: CASSSPGDSSYEQYF.

The chain carries TRBV20-1 and TRBJ2-1. CDR1 and CDR2 from the germline V gene are DFQATT and SNEGSKA (reference sequence). This CDR3 region has 14 residues. This CDR3 is CSAPQSKPYNEQFF.

The chain combines TRBV9 with TRBJ2-3; TCRdb's assignment of TRBD1 cannot be checked, as there is no DNA. Looked up from germline, CDR1 is SGDLS and CDR2 is YYNGEE. The CDR3 totals 16 residues. CDR3 residues: CASSVVGQGSTDTQYF. The full variable domain, completed using reference TRBV9 and TRBJ2-3, is DSGVTQTPKHLITATGQRVTLRCSPRSGDLSVYWYQQSLDQGLQFLIQYYNGEERAKGNILERFSAQQFPDLHSELNLSSLELGDSALYFCASSVVGQGSTDTQYFGPGTRLTVL.

The CDR3 loop reads CSAVQGVSNQPQHF. The rearrangement joins TRBV20-1 to TRBJ1-5; checking the TCRdb D call of TRBD1 is not possible without DNA. The CDR3 length is 14 residues. CDR1 and CDR2 (germline): DFQATT, SNEGSKA (reference sequence).

The CDR3 protein is CSASWGREQYF. The V gene is TRBV20-1, the J gene TRBJ2-7. This CDR3 spans 11 amino acids. CDR1 and CDR2 from the germline V gene are DFQATT and SNEGSKA (reference sequence).

The chain uses TRBV11-2 and TRBJ2-2; checking the TCRdb D call of TRBD1 is not possible without DNA. This CDR3 region has 14 residues. CDR1 and CDR2 from the germline V gene are SGHAT and FQNNGV. The CDR3 spells CASSSGGDTGELFF.

The chain uses TRBV27 and TRBJ2-1; TCRdb outputs TRBD1, but without DNA this stays unchecked. The CDR3 is made up of 16 amino acids. The V gene's germline CDR1 is MNHEY and CDR2 SMNVEV (reference sequence). This chain's CDR3 is CASTPLGTGNHNEQFF.

The J gene is TRBJ2-7, the V gene TRBV7-6; TCRdb selects TRBD2, and the lack of DNA leaves this call unchecked. This CDR3 region has 16 residues. Germline V gene sequence: CDR1 SGHVS, CDR2 FNYEAQ. The chain's CDR3 is CASSSPTSGDSYEQYF.

V gene TRBV29-1 combines with J gene TRBJ2-3; TCRdb proposes TRBD1, but this gene call is untestable without DNA. Germline CDR1 SQVTM, CDR2 ANQGSEA. This CDR3 is built from 12 residues. The chain's CDR3 is CSARQGTDTQYF.

Considering frequency, this clonotype is medium-sized. V is TRBV29-1 and J is TRBJ2-1; the D call from TCRdb, TRBD1, cannot be confirmed without DNA. Germline assignment: CDR1 SQVTM and CDR2 ANQGSEA. The CDR3 has 14 residues. The CDR3 reads CSVDWGAGNGEQFF.

The chain joins TRBV20-1 to TRBJ2-7; there is no DNA to check the TCRdb D call of TRBD1. The germline V gene has CDR1 DFQATT and CDR2 SNEGSKA (reference sequence). CDR3 length: 16 amino acids. CDR3 sequence: CSARDEGGRTLYEQYF.

The chain recombines TRBV21-1 with TRBJ1-1; the D call from TCRdb, TRBD1, cannot be confirmed without DNA. TRBV21-1 is a listed pseudogene. CDR3 length equals 15 residues. Here the CDR3 reads CASSRYRGLRTEAFF.

This rearrangement joins TRBV7-6 to TRBJ2-1. Looked up from germline, CDR1 is SGHVS and CDR2 is FNYEAQ. CDR3 length: 11 residues. CDR3 sequence: CASSLSNEQFF.

J is TRBJ1-2 and V is TRBV7-8. Germline lookup yields CDR1 SGHVS and CDR2 FQNEAQ. There are 15 residues in the CDR3. Here the CDR3 reads CASTTDLGRNYGYTF. Variable domain in full (rest from reference TRBV7-8 and TRBJ1-2): GAGVSQSPRYKVAKRGQDVALRCDPISGHVSLFWYQQALGQGPEFLTYFQNEAQLDKSGLPSDRFFAERPEGSVSTLKIQRTQQEDSAVYLCASTTDLGRNYGYTFGSGTRLTVV.

This chain uses TRBV19 with TRBJ2-1; TCRdb calls TRBD2, which cannot be checked without DNA. The CDR3 has 17 residues. Germline CDR1 and CDR2: LNHDA and SQIVND (reference sequence). CDR3 region: CASSISSGGSSYNEQFF.

The chain links TRBV7-3 to TRBJ1-2; TCRdb gives TRBD1 as the D gene, but with no DNA this cannot be confirmed. Germline V lookup: CDR1 SGHTA, CDR2 FQGTGA. CDR3 length: 14 amino acids. CDR3 residues: CASSTTGGDYGYTF.

The chain recombines TRBV15 with TRBJ2-5; the D gene TCRdb calls, TRBD1, cannot be checked with no DNA. The germline V gene has CDR1 LNHNV and CDR2 YYDKDF (reference sequence). The CDR3 spans 17 residues. The CDR3 region is CATSRVNRDRGFETQYF.

The V and J genes are TRBV7-2 and TRBJ2-5. Per germline, CDR1 SGHTA and CDR2 FQGNSA. This CDR3 region has 14 residues. The CDR3 sequence: CASSLGDAGETQYF.

The J gene is TRBJ2-1, the V gene TRBV5-1; TCRdb names TRBD1, which stays unverified in the absence of DNA. CDR3 length: 14 amino acids. Germline CDR1 is SGHRS and CDR2 is YFSETQ. CDR3 sequence reads: CASTTGLSYNEQFF.

This chain uses TRBV29-1 with TRBJ2-1; the D call from TCRdb, TRBD1, cannot be confirmed without DNA. Germline V gene sequence: CDR1 SQVTM, CDR2 ANQGSEA. The CDR3 is made up of 13 amino acids. The CDR3 region is CSVYRVSYNEQFF.

The V and J genes are TRBV29-1 and TRBJ2-7. Germline CDR1 and CDR2: SQVTM and ANQGSEA. The CDR3 length is 12 residues. The CDR3 here is CSVVRSTSEQYF.

The chain couples TRBV19 to TRBJ2-1; the D call of TRBD1 rests on TCRdb alone, since no DNA is present to check it. The CDR3 runs 15 residues. Germline values: CDR1 LNHDA, CDR2 SQIVND (reference sequence). CDR3 region: CASSLPGEGYNEQFF.

The chain joins TRBV6-6 to TRBJ2-7. Germline values: CDR1 MNHNY, CDR2 SVGAGI (reference sequence). CDR3 size: 12 residues. CDR3 sequence: CASSYSMDEQYF.

J is TRBJ2-3 and V is TRBV6-2 or TRBV6-3; checking the TCRdb D call of TRBD1 is not possible without DNA. Per germline, CDR1 MNHEY and CDR2 SVGEGT. CDR3 length: 13 amino acids. This chain's CDR3 is CASGDGGGDTQYF.